A selection of T cell receptor beta chains follows, all from one sample in a study of memory CD8 T cells in hepatitis C reinfection. Only in-frame clones appear in the TCRdb table, and some are missing; sequencing was by immunoSEQ multiplex PCR. The table records tens of thousands of clones, roughly 89% of them present only once. Sequencing was carried out using naive CD8+ T cells sorted from blood. The source is a man aged 18 to 30 with hepatitis C virus infection. CDR3s include the opening cysteine and the closing phenylalanine or tryptophan. A D gene is named only where the DNA matches it firmly. Clone size is not always given. Where it is, it says once, few, many or a class for expanded clones.

CASRQGAYEQYF,TGTGCCAGTAGACAGGGGGCCTACGAGCAGTACTTC,-,TRBV6-6,TRBD1,TRBJ2-7
CASSGRQGNEQFF,TGTGCCAGCAGCGGACGACAGGGGAATGAGCAGTTCTTC,-,TRBV9,TRBD1,TRBJ2-1
CASSLRERPQHF,TGTGCCAGCAGTTTACGGGAGAGGCCCCAGCATTTT,-,TRBV28,-,TRBJ1-5
CASSLDGTSAYNEQFF,TGTGCCAGCAGCTTAGATGGGACTAGCGCTTACAATGAGCAGTTCTTC,few,TRBV7-8,TRBD2,TRBJ2-1
CASSQGYSPEADTQYF,TGTGCCAGCAGCCAGGGCTACTCTCCGGAAGCAGATACGCAGTATTTT,-,TRBV7-9,-,TRBJ2-3
CASSHWGQARSYEQYF,TGTGCCAGCAGCCATTGGGGGCAGGCCCGCTCCTACGAGCAGTACTTC,-,TRBV14,-,TRBJ2-7
CASSDGTRGSYEQYF,TGTGCCAGCAGCGACGGGACTAGGGGATCCTACGAGCAGTACTTC,-,TRBV11-2,TRBD2,TRBJ2-7
CASNRGLETQYF,TGTGCCAGCAACAGGGGATTAGAGACCCAGTACTTC,-,TRBV7-9,TRBD1,TRBJ2-5
CASSSGTSEDTDTQYF,TGTGCCAGCAGCTCCGGGACTAGCGAGGACACAGATACGCAGTATTTT,-,TRBV7-9,TRBD2,TRBJ2-3
CASSISGYSNQPQHF,TGTGCCAGTAGTATAAGCGGATATAGCAATCAGCCCCAGCATTTT,-,TRBV19,-,TRBJ1-5
CASSYIPRDYGYTF,TGTGCCAGCAGCTACATTCCCCGGGACTATGGCTACACCTTC,-,TRBV7-2,-,TRBJ1-2
CASSLQTGSYNEQFF,TGCGCCAGCAGCTTACAGACAGGTTCCTACAATGAGCAGTTCTTC,-,TRBV5-1,-,TRBJ2-1
CASSRLRVGAEAFF,TGTGCCAGCAGCCGTCTCAGGGTGGGTGCTGAAGCTTTCTTT,once,TRBV7-8,-,TRBJ1-1
CASSLGSEWSREKLFF,TGTGCCAGCAGCTTAGGTTCCGAGTGGTCCAGGGAAAAACTGTTTTTT,-,TRBV11-2,-,TRBJ1-4
CASSGTANSPLHF,TGTGCCAGTAGTGGGACAGCCAATTCACCCCTCCACTTT,-,TRBV19,TRBD1,TRBJ1-6
CASSLGGVSYEQYF,TGTGCCAGCAGCCTGGGCGGGGTCTCCTACGAGCAGTACTTC,once,TRBV27,-,TRBJ2-7
CASSRDSSGANVLTF,TGTGCCAGTAGTCGGGATTCCTCTGGGGCCAACGTCCTGACTTTC,-,TRBV19,-,TRBJ2-6
CASSFGTAYEQYF,TGTGCCAGCAGTTTCGGGACAGCCTACGAGCAGTACTTC,once,TRBV27,TRBD1,TRBJ2-7
CASSPPDRPNYGYTF,TGCGCCAGCAGCCCTCCTGACAGACCTAACTATGGCTACACCTTC,few,TRBV4-1,-,TRBJ1-2
CASSQDWSGARDTQYF,TGCGCCAGCAGCCAAGATTGGAGCGGGGCCCGGGATACGCAGTATTTT,-,TRBV4-3,TRBD2,TRBJ2-3
CASSFERWTGELFF,TGTGCCAGCAGTTTCGAGAGGTGGACCGGGGAGCTGTTTTTT,-,TRBV28,-,TRBJ2-2
CSVAGQGAYEQYF,TGCAGCGTTGCGGGACAGGGGGCTTACGAGCAGTACTTC,-,TRBV29-1,TRBD1,TRBJ2-7
CASSLAVRGNEQFF,TGTGCCAGCAGTTTAGCGGTGCGGGGCAATGAGCAGTTCTTC,-,TRBV28,-,TRBJ2-1
CASSWASGRRSYNEQFF,TGTGCCAGTAGTTGGGCTAGCGGGAGGCGATCCTACAATGAGCAGTTCTTC,-,TRBV19,TRBD2,TRBJ2-1